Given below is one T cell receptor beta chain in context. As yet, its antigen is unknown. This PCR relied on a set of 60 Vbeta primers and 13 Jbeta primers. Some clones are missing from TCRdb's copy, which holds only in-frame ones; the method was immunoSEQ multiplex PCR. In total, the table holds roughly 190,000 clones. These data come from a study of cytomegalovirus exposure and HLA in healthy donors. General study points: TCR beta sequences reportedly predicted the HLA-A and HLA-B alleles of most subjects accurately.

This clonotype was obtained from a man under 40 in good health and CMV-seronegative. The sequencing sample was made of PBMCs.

Written as DNA, the CDR3 is TGTGCCAGCAGTTATTTGCCGGGACAGGGACACGAGCAGTACTTC. Amino acid sequence: CASSYLPGQGHEQYF. The chain has TRBV6-5 and TRBJ2-7; 9 nucleotides line up with TRBD1. Germline V gene lookup returns CDR1 MNHEY and CDR2 SVGAGI. V lost 3 bases, J lost 5 bases, and 8 bases stayed unmatched. This CDR3 is built from 15 residues.